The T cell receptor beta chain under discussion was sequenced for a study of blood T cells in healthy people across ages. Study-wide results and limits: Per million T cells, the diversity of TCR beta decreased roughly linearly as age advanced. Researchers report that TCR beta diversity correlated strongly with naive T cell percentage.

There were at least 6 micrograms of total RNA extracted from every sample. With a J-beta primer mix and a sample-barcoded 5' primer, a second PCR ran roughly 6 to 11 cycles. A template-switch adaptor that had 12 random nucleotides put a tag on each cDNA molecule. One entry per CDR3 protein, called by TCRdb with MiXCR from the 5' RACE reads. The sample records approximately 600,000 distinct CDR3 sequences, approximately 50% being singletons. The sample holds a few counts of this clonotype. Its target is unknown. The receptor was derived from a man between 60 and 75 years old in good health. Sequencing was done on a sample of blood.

CDR3 sequence (DNA): TGCGCCAGCAGCTTGGGTACTATTGGGACCCAGTACTTC. Encoded protein: CASSLGTIGTQYF. V is TRBV5-1 and J is TRBJ2-7, with no clear D. With the DNA end fitting TRBJ2-5 better, the J assignment may be wrong. The germline CDR1 and CDR2 sequences are SGHRS and YFSETQ. CDR3 length: 13 residues.